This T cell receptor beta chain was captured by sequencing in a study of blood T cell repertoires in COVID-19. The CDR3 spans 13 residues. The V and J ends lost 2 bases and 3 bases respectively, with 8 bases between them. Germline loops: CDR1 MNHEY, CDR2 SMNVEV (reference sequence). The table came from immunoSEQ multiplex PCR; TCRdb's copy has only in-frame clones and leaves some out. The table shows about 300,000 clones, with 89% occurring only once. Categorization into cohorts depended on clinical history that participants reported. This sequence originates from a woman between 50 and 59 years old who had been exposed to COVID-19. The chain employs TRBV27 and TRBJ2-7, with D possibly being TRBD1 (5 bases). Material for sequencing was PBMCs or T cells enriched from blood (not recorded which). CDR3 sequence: CASSLVQGYEQYF. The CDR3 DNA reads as TGTGCCAGCAGTTTAGTTCAGGGCTACGAGCAGTACTTC.